This T cell receptor (beta chain) was sequenced for a study of blood T cell repertoires in COVID-19. The wider study: Sources were T cells, B-cell-depleted T cells, or PBMCs; the material itself was cDNA or gDNA.

The V end was cut by 6 bases, the J end by 3 bases, with 3 bases between. This CDR3 contains 12 residues. Produced via immunoSEQ multiplex PCR; TCRdb's table is partial and in-frame only. The sample yields some 500,000 clones, more than 75% seen once. V and J are TRBV12-3 or TRBV12-4 and TRBJ1-6; no clear D. The sample comprised PBMCs or T cells enriched from blood (not recorded which). The TCR was taken from a woman between 40 and 50 years old who had recovered from COVID-19. The CDR3 reads CASSHYNSPLHF. The CDR3 bases are TGTGCCAGCAGCCACTATAATTCACCCCTCCACTTT.